This T cell receptor (beta chain) comes out of a study of T-cell memory formation after mild COVID-19. Across the whole study: TCR clustering was largely donor specific. Study observations and caveats: Most CD4+ clones that shrank were in CM and EM, while CD8+ ones turned up in EMRA. Contracting clones, day 15 to 85, had balanced CD4/CD8, and later expanders favored CD4+.

Deletions cut 5 bases from V and 1 base from J, with 17 bases between. The CDR3 consists of 16 residues. Germline loops: CDR1 SGHVS, CDR2 FQNEAQ. TCRdb reprocessed the 5' RACE reads via MiXCR and lists one record per CDR3 protein. The repertoire has around 500,000 distinct CDR3 sequences, roughly 18% of them found once; the top ten carry roughly an eighth. About this clonotype itself: Its antigen is unidentified.

The receptor's source is an adult woman who had mild COVID-19 (a few samples of this study predate the infection). Cell type and time point are not known. V gene TRBV7-8 combines with J gene TRBJ2-5, with D tentatively TRBD1 or TRBD2 (5 bases each). Sequenced input: PBMCs or a T cell subset sorted from them (not recorded which). In nucleotides, the CDR3 is TGTGCCAGCAGCCCAGGAGGTAGGGGTCCCCAAGAGACCCAGTACTTC. This translates into CASSPGGRGPQETQYF.